This TCR beta chain was found in a study of identical twins. This CDR3 contains 13 residues. Germline V gene data show CDR1 as ENHRY and CDR2 as SYGVKD. The V end was cut by 4 bases, the J end by 3 bases, with 6 bases between. A universal primer binding site was introduced by template switching. The final cDNA contained unique molecular identifiers. Each CDR3 protein is one row after TCRdb ran MiXCR on the 5' RACE reads. The sample lists fewer than 450,000 distinct CDR3 sequences; roughly 9% were seen once. The table lists this clonotype with a few counts. The donor group consisted entirely of healthy Caucasians.

Sequencing was done on a sample of naive T cells sorted from blood. The source of this sequence is a woman aged 50 to 65 in good health. The chain couples TRBV10-3 to TRBJ1-4; D is ambiguous. CDR3 residues: CAISGGANEKLFF. CDR3 sequence (DNA): TGTGCCATCAGTGGGGGAGCTAATGAAAAACTGTTTTTT.